Shown below are 15 T cell receptor beta chains from a single sample sequenced in a study of T-cell reconstitution after alpha-beta-depleted transplantation in children. Construction of the TCRbeta library involved unique molecular identifiers. MiXCR was run by TCRdb on the PCR reads, yielding one entry per CDR3 protein. The table lists fewer than 550,000 distinct CDR3 sequences, 11% of them singletons. The sequences come from PBMCs, mostly from graft donor cells, collected 180 days after TCRalphabeta/CD19-depleted stem cell transplant. The receptors derive from a female patient aged 2 to 10 who had a stem cell transplant for aplastic anemia, so the T cells may come from the graft donor.

The genes are TRBV6-2 or TRBV6-3 and TRBJ1-5; D is undetermined. Per the germline V gene, CDR1 is MNHEY and CDR2 is SVGEGT. This CDR3 is built from 13 residues. Trimming removed 2 bases from V and 6 bases from J, with 8 bases in between. DNA for the CDR3: TGTGCCAGCAGTTACCTCGTAGTTCAGCCCCAGCATTTT. It translates to CASSYLVVQPQHF.

This chain connects TRBV6-5 to TRBJ2-1; 9 bases are shared with TRBD2. V dropped 2 bases and J dropped 2; count of bases not matched to a gene: 4. The CDR3 is 16 residues long. Germline CDR1 reads MNHEY; CDR2 reads SVGAGI. CDR3 loop: CASSYRASGAYNEQFF. The DNA for the CDR3 is TGTGCCAGCAGTTACCGGGCTAGCGGGGCCTACAATGAGCAGTTCTTC.

There are many counts of this clonotype. The chain joins TRBV29-1 to TRBJ2-7, with 7 bases lining up with TRBD1. CDR3 length: 14 amino acids. V dropped 3 bases and J dropped 2; count of bases not matched to a gene: 7. Germline-derived CDR1 and CDR2 are SQVTM and ANQGSEA. CDR3 region: CSVERGHGPYEQYF. The DNA of the CDR3 is TGCAGCGTTGAGAGGGGGCATGGCCCCTACGAGCAGTACTTC.

The chain uses TRBV10-3 and TRBJ2-5; 8 nucleotides line up with TRBD2. With 8 bases clipped from V and 5 bases from J, the junction kept 7 bases outside the gene matches. CDR1 ENHRY and CDR2 SYGVKD come from the germline V gene. CDR3 size: 13 residues. The CDR3 loop reads CAIWSGSGETQYF. DNA for the CDR3: TGTGCCATCTGGAGCGGGAGTGGCGAGACCCAGTACTTC.

The table lists this clonotype with a few counts. V gene TRBV11-2 combines with J gene TRBJ1-5; possibly TRBD1 for D (6 bases). CDR3 length equals 16 residues. Germline V gives CDR1 SGHAT, CDR2 FQNNGV. V was clipped by 1 base and J by 0 bases, with 10 bases between them. CDR3 nucleotide sequence: TGTGCCAGCAGCTTAGTACAGGGATATAGCAATCAGCCCCAGCATTTT. Its translation: CASSLVQGYSNQPQHF.

This clonotype has only a few counts. The rearrangement links TRBV28 to TRBJ2-7, with D maybe TRBD2 (5 bases). The V end lost 6 bases, the J end lost 4 bases, and 22 bases lay between the germline ends. Germline loops: CDR1 MDHEN, CDR2 SYDVKM. The CDR3 sequence is 16 residues long. CDR3 loop: CASSFRRAARWYEQYF. The CDR3 DNA is TGTGCCAGCAGCTTCCGGAGAGCGGCTCGGTGGTACGAGCAGTACTTC.

This clonotype was observed a few times. CDR3 protein: CASSITGTGGLYEQYF. CDR3 nucleotides: TGCGCCAGCAGCATTACCGGGACAGGGGGCCTTTACGAGCAGTACTTC. V and J are TRBV5-1 and TRBJ2-7, with TRBD1 matching 12 bases. Looked up from germline, CDR1 is SGHRS and CDR2 is YFSETQ. This CDR3 is 16 amino acids long. J was trimmed by 4 bases and V by 4 bases; bases with no gene match: 9.

This clonotype showed up just a few times. The chain employs TRBV20-1 and TRBJ2-3; 10 bases map to TRBD2. The germline V gene has CDR1 DFQATT and CDR2 SNEGSKA (reference sequence). This CDR3 is 13 amino acids long. With 7 bases clipped from V and 3 bases from J, the junction kept 4 bases outside the gene matches. The CDR3 is CSVPGLATDTQYF. In DNA form, the CDR3 reads TGCAGTGTCCCGGGACTAGCGACAGATACGCAGTATTTT.

The rearrangement links TRBV7-6 to TRBJ2-3; D remains ambiguous. The CDR3 has 14 amino acids. CDR1 is SGHVS and CDR2 is FNYEAQ in the germline V gene. Deletions cut 1 base from V and 2 bases from J, with 7 bases between. This CDR3 reads CASSLEAYTDTQYF. CDR3 DNA sequence: TGTGCCAGCAGCTTAGAGGCCTACACAGATACGCAGTATTTT. Complete variable domain (other parts from reference TRBV7-6 and TRBJ2-3): GAGVSQSPRYKVTKRGQDVALRCDPISGHVSLYWYRQALGQGPEFLTYFNYEAQQDKSGLPNDRFSAERPEGSISTLTIQRTEQRDSAMYRCASSLEAYTDTQYFGPGTRLTVL.

This clonotype was seen a handful of times. This rearrangement joins TRBV12-3 or TRBV12-4 to TRBJ1-5, with D perhaps matching TRBD1 (6 bases). CDR3 length equals 15 residues. The ends were cut back, 5 bases at V and 5 bases at J, with 16 bases in the middle. The chain's CDR3 is CASSPRGLRYQPQHF. CDR3 nucleotides: TGTGCCAGCAGTCCCAGGGGATTAAGGTATCAGCCCCAGCATTTT.

This clonotype was detected only a few times. The rearrangement uses TRBV27 and TRBJ1-3; perhaps TRBD1 as D (6 bases). Germline CDR1 and CDR2: MNHEY and SMNVEV (reference sequence). CDR3 size: 16 residues. Between the trimmed V and J ends, which lost 3 bases and 4 bases, there was a span of 16 bases. The CDR3 coding sequence is TGTGCCAGCAGTTTGCGATCCCCGGGGGCAGGAAACACCATATATTTT. Encoded protein: CASSLRSPGAGNTIYF.

This clonotype came up many times. This chain joins TRBV10-2 and TRBJ2-5, with TRBD1 matching 7 bases. This CDR3 contains 14 residues. CDR1 is WSHSY and CDR2 is SAAADI in the germline V gene. Unmatched junction bases numbered 5, after V lost 6 bases and J lost 1 base. CDR3 amino acids: CASSKRGLQETQYF. The DNA of the CDR3 is TGCGCCAGCAGCAAAAGGGGGCTCCAAGAGACCCAGTACTTC.

This clonotype was counted between two and nine times. The CDR3 nucleotides are TGTGCCAGCAGTCCACCGCAGGAGGGTTACAGAGGCGAGCAGTACTTC. This codes for CASSPPQEGYRGEQYF. This chain connects TRBV28 to TRBJ2-7, with TRBD2 as a possible D gene (6 bases). Looked up from germline, CDR1 is MDHEN and CDR2 is SYDVKM. The CDR3 covers 16 residues. V was clipped by 5 bases and J by 6 bases, with 23 bases between them.

The table lists this clonotype with a few counts. This sequence joins TRBV20-1 and TRBJ2-1, with 9 bases that match TRBD2. J gave up 2 bases and V 0 bases, and 8 bases lay outside the gene matches. Germline values: CDR1 DFQATT, CDR2 SNEGSKA (reference sequence). The CDR3 totals 17 residues. This CDR3 reads CSARDHSGRETYNEQFF. CDR3 nucleotides: TGCAGTGCTAGAGACCATAGCGGGAGAGAAACCTACAATGAGCAGTTCTTC.

About this clonotype itself: The junction departs from the called germline gene at one end, perhaps through a read error. V gene TRBV11-3 combines with J gene TRBJ2-1; the D is unclear. Germline V lookup: CDR1 SGHNT, CDR2 YENEEA. CDR3 length: 12 amino acids. DNA of the CDR3: TGTGCCAGCAGCTTAGATAGCCCTGAGCAGATCTTC. Amino acid sequence: CASSLDSPEQIF. Variable domain in full (rest from reference TRBV11-3 and TRBJ2-1): EAGVVQSPRYKIIEKKQPVAFWCNPISGHNTLYWYLQNLGQGPELLIRYENEEAVDDSQLPKDRFSAERLKGVDSTLKIQPAELGDSAVYLCASSLDSPEQIFGPGTRLTVL.